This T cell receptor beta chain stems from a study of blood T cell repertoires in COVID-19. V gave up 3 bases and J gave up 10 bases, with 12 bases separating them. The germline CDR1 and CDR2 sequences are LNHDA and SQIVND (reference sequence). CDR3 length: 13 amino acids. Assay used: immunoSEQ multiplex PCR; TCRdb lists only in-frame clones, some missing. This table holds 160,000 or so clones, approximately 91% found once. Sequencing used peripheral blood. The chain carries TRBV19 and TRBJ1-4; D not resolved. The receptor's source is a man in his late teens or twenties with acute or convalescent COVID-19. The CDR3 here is CASSMGREGKLFF. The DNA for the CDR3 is TGTGCCAGTAGTATGGGTCGGGAGGGAAAACTGTTTTTT.